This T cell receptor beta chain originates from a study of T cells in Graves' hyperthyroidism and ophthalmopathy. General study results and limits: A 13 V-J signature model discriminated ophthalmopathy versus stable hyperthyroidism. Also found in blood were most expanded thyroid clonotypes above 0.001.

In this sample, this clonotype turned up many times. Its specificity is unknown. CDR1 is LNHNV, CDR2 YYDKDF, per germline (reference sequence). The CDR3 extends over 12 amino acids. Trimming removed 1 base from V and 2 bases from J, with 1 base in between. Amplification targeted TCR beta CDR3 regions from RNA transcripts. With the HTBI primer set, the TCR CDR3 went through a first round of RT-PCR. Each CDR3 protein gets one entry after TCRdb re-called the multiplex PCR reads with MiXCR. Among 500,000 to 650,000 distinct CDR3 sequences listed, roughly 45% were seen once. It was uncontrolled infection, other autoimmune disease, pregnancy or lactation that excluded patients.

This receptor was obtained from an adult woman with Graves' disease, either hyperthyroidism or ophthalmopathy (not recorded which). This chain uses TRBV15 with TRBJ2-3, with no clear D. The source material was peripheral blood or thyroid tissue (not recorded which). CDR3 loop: CATSRATDTQYF. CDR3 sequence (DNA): TGTGCCACCAGCAGAGCCACAGATACGCAGTATTTT.